This T cell receptor beta chain was sequenced for a study of T-cell memory formation after mild COVID-19. Study-wide background: Clusters were largely donor specific. The study, taken as a whole, reports: Shrinking CD4+ clones resided mostly in CM and EM, and CD8+ ones in EMRA. A second wave expanding day 15 to 37 was CD4+-biased; contracting clones were balanced. Pre-infection memory showed some responding clones, and this suggested that cross-reactive memory joined.

The ends were cut back, 0 bases at V and 4 bases at J, with 8 bases in the middle. Germline V gene sequence: CDR1 LGHNA, CDR2 YSLEER. This CDR3 spans 14 amino acids. This clonotype appeared many times. The target antigen is unknown. TCRdb passed the 5' RACE reads through MiXCR, listing each CDR3 protein once. Among 89,000 or so distinct CDR3 sequences listed, roughly 12% were seen once. The V and J genes are TRBV4-3 and TRBJ2-3; no reliable D call. This TCR was recovered from a young man who had mild COVID-19 (a few samples of this study predate the infection). Cell type and time point are not known. Sequenced sample: PBMCs or a T cell subset sorted from them (not recorded which). In DNA form, the CDR3 reads TGCGCCAGCAGCCAAGACCCCGTTGCAGATACGCAGTATTTT. Its translation is CASSQDPVADTQYF.